These 26 T cell receptor beta chains came from one sample sequenced in a study of shared T cell receptors in the human thymus. Method: immunoSEQ multiplex PCR; TCRdb's copy keeps in-frame clones and lacks some. The repertoire holds about 500,000 clones, with 78% as singletons. These records were also assigned to another study, of human thymus T cells.

Input material: thymocytes. The receptors shown here come from a boy under three years old with a congenital heart defect.

The rearrangement links TRBV7-2 to TRBJ2-1, with 9 bases fitting TRBD2. J lost 4 bases, V lost 5 bases, and 9 bases had no gene match. Per the germline V gene, CDR1 is SGHTA and CDR2 is FQGNSA. This CDR3 is 16 amino acids long. The CDR3, as DNA: TGTGCCAGCAGCCTTAGCGGGAGAAACCATTACAATGAGCAGTTCTTC. Amino acids: CASSLSGRNHYNEQFF.

The chain has TRBV5-1 and TRBJ2-7; TRBD1 aligns across 7 bases. In germline, CDR1 is SGHRS, CDR2 YFSETQ. The CDR3 sequence is 16 residues long. Trimming at V came to 0 bases and at J to 4 bases, leaving 10 bases not matched to a gene. Here the CDR3 reads CASSLGRAGGWYEQYF. The CDR3 DNA sequence: TGCGCCAGCAGCTTGGGTCGGGCAGGGGGATGGTACGAGCAGTACTTC.

V and J are TRBV7-9 and TRBJ2-5, with TRBD1 matching over 8 bases. This CDR3 is 15 amino acids long. V shed 0 bases, J shed 7 bases, and the junction held 7 bases outside the gene matches. From germline, CDR1 is SEHNR and CDR2 FQNEAQ (reference sequence). This chain's CDR3 is CASSLARRGLGTQYF. Here the CDR3 DNA reads TGTGCCAGCAGCTTAGCTCGCAGGGGGCTGGGGACCCAGTACTTC. Combining the CDR3 with reference TRBV7-9 and TRBJ2-5 gives the whole variable domain DTGVSQNPRHKITKRGQNVTFRCDPISEHNRLYWYRQTLGQGPEFLTYFQNEAQLEKSRLLSDRFSAERPKGSFSTLEIQRTEQGDSAMYLCASSLARRGLGTQYFGPGTRLLVL.

This clone occurred once. The chain recombines TRBV27 with TRBJ2-1, with 9 positions matching TRBD2. The CDR3 loop spans 17 amino acids. In germline, CDR1 is MNHEY, CDR2 SMNVEV (reference sequence). V dropped 0 bases and J dropped 7; count of bases not matched to a gene: 10. CDR3 residues: CASSLSRREGARNEQFF. CDR3 sequence (DNA): TGTGCCAGCAGTTTATCTCGGCGGGAGGGGGCGAGGAATGAGCAGTTCTTC.

The chain carries TRBV15 and TRBJ2-3; perhaps TRBD2 as D (5 bases). CDR1 is LNHNV and CDR2 is YYDKDF in the germline V gene (reference sequence). The CDR3 totals 16 residues. V shed 0 bases and J shed 2 bases, with 12 bases lying between them. Here the CDR3 reads CATSRDQEVVTDTQYF. The CDR3, as DNA: TGTGCCACCAGCAGAGACCAGGAGGTCGTCACAGATACGCAGTATTTT.

The chain uses TRBV27 and TRBJ2-5, with 7 bases aligning to TRBD2. CDR3 length: 15 residues. Trimming removed 3 bases from V and 4 bases from J; junction bases left unmatched: 8. Germline V gene lookup returns CDR1 MNHEY and CDR2 SMNVEV (reference sequence). The CDR3 DNA follows: TGTGCCAGCAGTTTGGGGCGGGAGCGGCCAGAGACCCAGTACTTC. It yields the protein CASSLGRERPETQYF.

The rearrangement joins TRBV4-3 to TRBJ2-2; D not resolved. Germline values: CDR1 LGHNA, CDR2 YSLEER. The CDR3 is 18 residues long. Trimming shortened V by 1 base and J by 0 bases, and 15 bases separated the two germline ends. In DNA, the CDR3 is TGCGCCAGCAGCCAAGTCCCATCAGCGCTCGCGAACACCGGGGAGCTGTTTTTT. Its protein product is CASSQVPSALANTGELFF.

The chain is built from TRBV29-1 and TRBJ2-7; 10 bases are a match to TRBD2. The junction had 14 bases not matched to a gene; V was cut back by 0 bases and J by 9 bases. This CDR3 is 16 amino acids long. Germline values: CDR1 SQVTM, CDR2 ANQGSEA. Here the CDR3 reads CSVEDQVSGRARMQYF. The CDR3 nucleotides read TGCAGCGTTGAAGATCAGGTCAGCGGGAGGGCCCGAATGCAGTACTTC.

V usage is TRBV27 and J usage is TRBJ2-7, with TRBD2 identical over 16 bases. The CDR3 consists of 20 residues. V shed 4 bases and J 4 bases; nucleotides not matched to a gene: 16. Per the germline V gene, CDR1 is MNHEY and CDR2 is SMNVEV (reference sequence). Here the CDR3 DNA reads TGTGCCAGCAGTTGTGGGGGACTAGCGGGAGGGCCCACAGTCGGGTACGAGCAGTACTTC. Residues: CASSCGGLAGGPTVGYEQYF.

The V gene is TRBV7-8, the J gene TRBJ2-3, with 12 nucleotides matching TRBD2. The CDR3 is made up of 17 amino acids. Germline CDR1 reads SGHVS; CDR2 reads FQNEAQ. J lost 0 bases, V lost 2 bases, and 3 bases had no gene match. CDR3 region: CASSLTGTSGSTDTQYF. The CDR3 DNA reads TGTGCCAGCAGCTTAACGGGGACTAGCGGGAGCACAGATACGCAGTATTTT.

The V gene is TRBV2, the J gene TRBJ1-2; D remains unclear. Between the trimmed V and J ends, which lost 4 bases and 6 bases, there was a span of 12 bases. Per the germline V gene, CDR1 is SNHLY and CDR2 is FYNNEI. This CDR3 comprises 13 residues. The DNA for the CDR3 is TGTGCCAGCAGTGCGGAGGGAAGGGATGGCTACACCTTC. Protein product: CASSAEGRDGYTF. Using reference TRBV2 and TRBJ1-2 for the parts outside the CDR3, the full variable domain is EPEVTQTPSHQVTQMGQEVILRCVPISNHLYFYWYRQILGQKVEFLVSFYNNEISEKSEIFDDQFSVERPDGSNFTLKIRSTKLEDSAMYFCASSAEGRDGYTFGSGTRLTVV.

The rearrangement links TRBV28 to TRBJ2-2; D not certain. V was clipped by 2 bases and J by 6 bases, with 7 bases between them. Germline loops: CDR1 MDHEN, CDR2 SYDVKM. This CDR3 region has 13 residues. The DNA for the CDR3 is TGTGCCAGCAGTTTAGAGGAGTCCGGGGAGCTGTTTTTT. Amino acid sequence: CASSLEESGELFF.

This chain connects TRBV19 to TRBJ2-3, with 10 bases identical to TRBD2. CDR1 and CDR2 (germline): LNHDA, SQIVND (reference sequence). The CDR3 runs 18 residues. Germline trimming cut 5 bases from V and 2 bases from J; bases unmatched to any gene: 13. Here the CDR3 DNA reads TGTGCCAGTAGTGCCGCCCTAGCGGGAGCCCCAAACACAGATACGCAGTATTTT. It encodes CASSAALAGAPNTDTQYF. The full variable domain, completed using reference TRBV19 and TRBJ2-3, is DGGITQSPKYLFRKEGQNVTLSCEQNLNHDAMYWYRQDPGQGLRLIYYSQIVNDFQKGDIAEGYSVSREKKESFPLTVTSAQKNPTAFYLCASSAALAGAPNTDTQYFGPGTRLTVL.

This clone was counted only a few times. V is TRBV29-1 and J is TRBJ2-3; 9 bases map to TRBD2. The J segment lost 4 bases and the V segment lost 7 bases, leaving 15 bases of the junction unmatched. Germline CDR1 SQVTM, CDR2 ANQGSEA. The CDR3 length is 16 residues. The CDR3, as DNA: TGCAGCGCCCAAGGGCGTAGGCGGGAGGGTTCAGATACGCAGTATTTT. Its protein is CSAQGRRREGSDTQYF.

This chain joins TRBV5-6 and TRBJ2-5, with TRBD1 matching over 8 bases. CDR3 size: 18 residues. CDR1 is SGHDT and CDR2 is YYEEEE in the germline V gene. After removal of 0 bases from V and 1 base from J, the junction contained 11 bases not matched to a gene. The CDR3 protein is CASSLAPWDRRSQETQYF. As DNA, the CDR3 is TGTGCCAGCAGCTTGGCTCCCTGGGACAGGAGGTCCCAAGAGACCCAGTACTTC.

CDR3 amino acids: CASSSTGTSGVYEQYF. CDR3 DNA sequence: TGTGCCAGCAGTTCTACCGGGACTAGCGGGGTGTACGAGCAGTACTTC. The chain joins TRBV7-9 to TRBJ2-7; 13 bases fit TRBD2. The V segment lost 6 bases and the J segment 4 bases; nucleotides outside the gene matches: 9. This CDR3 contains 16 residues. CDR1 and CDR2 (germline): SEHNR, FQNEAQ (reference sequence).

The chain uses TRBV6-5 and TRBJ2-1; D gene unclear. The CDR3 consists of 15 residues. Germline CDR1 reads MNHEY; CDR2 reads SVGAGI. V was trimmed by 2 bases and J by 0 bases, leaving 8 bases between them. The CDR3 spells CASSYRQISYNEQFF. The CDR3 bases are TGTGCCAGCAGTTACCGCCAGATCTCCTACAATGAGCAGTTCTTC.

The rearrangement uses TRBV30 and TRBJ2-7; 9 bases match TRBD2. V gave up 1 base and J gave up 2 bases; unmatched junction bases: 6. Germline CDR1 GTSNPN, CDR2 SVGIG (reference sequence). The CDR3 totals 15 residues. CDR3 sequence: CAWSAVAGETYEQYF. The CDR3 region has the DNA TGTGCCTGGAGTGCTGTAGCGGGAGAGACCTACGAGCAGTACTTC.

The chain combines TRBV30 with TRBJ2-3; 11 nucleotides agree with TRBD1. Unmatched junction bases numbered 13, after V lost 2 bases and J lost 6 bases. This CDR3 has 17 amino acids. Per the germline V gene, CDR1 is GTSNPN and CDR2 is SVGIG (reference sequence). CDR3 nucleotide sequence: TGTGCCTGGAGTCCCCTCTGGACAGGGGGCATAGGGGATACGCAGTATTTT. Amino acid sequence: CAWSPLWTGGIGDTQYF.

This clone turned up a few times. V gene TRBV4-3 combines with J gene TRBJ1-5, with D hard to call. This CDR3 region has 15 residues. From germline, CDR1 is LGHNA and CDR2 YSLEER. V was pared by 1 base and J by 7 bases, with 14 bases between. In nucleotides, the CDR3 is TGCGCCAGCAGCCAAGTGCGCGGGTATAACCAGCCCCAGCATTTT. Translated, it gives CASSQVRGYNQPQHF.

V is TRBV11-2 and J is TRBJ1-4, with 9 bases lining up with TRBD1. Germline CDR1 reads SGHAT; CDR2 reads FQNNGV. The CDR3 runs 16 residues. J lost 7 bases, V lost 4 bases, and 10 bases had no gene match. The CDR3 DNA sequence: TGTGCCAGCAGCTCCTTAATCCGGGACAGGGTTGAAAAACTGTTTTTT. Its translation is CASSSLIRDRVEKLFF.

This chain connects TRBV10-3 to TRBJ2-7; 10 nucleotides align to TRBD1. V was pared by 4 bases and J by 2 bases, with 8 bases of the junction left unmatched. The CDR3 is 16 amino acids. The germline V gene has CDR1 ENHRY and CDR2 SYGVKD. The CDR3 DNA reads TGTGCCATCAGTGGGCAACCGGGACAGGGGACCTACGAGCAGTACTTC. It encodes CAISGQPGQGTYEQYF.

The chain uses TRBV12-2 and TRBJ1-4; no check of the table's D call, TRBD1, against the DNA was made. TRBV12-2 is deemed a pseudogene. The CDR3 is 15 amino acids. The CDR3 DNA follows: TGTGCAAGTCGCTCAAGGGGGACCGAATATGAAAAACTGTTTTTT. Residues: CASRSRGTEYEKLFF.

J is TRBJ2-2 and V is TRBV29-1; 7 bases match TRBD2. The CDR3 extends over 11 amino acids. V gave up 7 bases and J gave up 5 bases; unmatched junction bases: 1. The germline gives CDR1 SQVTM, CDR2 ANQGSEA. CDR3 coding DNA: TGCAGCGGGCGGGAGACCGGGGAGCTGTTTTTT. This codes for CSGRETGELFF.

The chain links TRBV7-9 to TRBJ1-5, with 10 bases matching TRBD1. The CDR3 is made up of 16 amino acids. V lost 5 bases and J lost 1; bases outside the gene matches: 5. Germline values: CDR1 SEHNR, CDR2 FQNEAQ (reference sequence). The CDR3 DNA reads as TGTGCCAGCAGCGGGGGGACAGGGGAGAGCAATCAGCCCCAGCATTTT. Its translation: CASSGGTGESNQPQHF.

This clone occurred once. The chain combines TRBV6-4 with TRBJ2-2, with D tentatively TRBD1 (6 bases). In germline, CDR1 is MRHNA, CDR2 SNTAGT. V lost 7 bases to trimming and J lost 0 bases, with 12 bases between them. This CDR3 comprises 15 residues. CDR3 loop: CASTPGHSNTGELFF. The CDR3 region has the DNA TGTGCCAGCACTCCGGGACATTCGAACACCGGGGAGCTGTTTTTT.